The 23 T cell receptor beta chains below come from one sample, sequenced in a study of shared clonotypes between healthy human individuals. Clones were sequenced by immunoSEQ multiplex PCR, and TCRdb holds only the in-frame ones, with some missing. The repertoire has roughly 2 million clones, approximately 94% of them found once; the top ten carry 1.1%. Terminally differentiated effector memory CD45RA+ cells were left out of the naive CD8 fraction, which was CD45RO-negative and positively selected for CCR7. The specimen was naive CD8+ T cells sorted from blood. These receptor sequences come from a man aged 18-30 years in good health.

V usage is TRBV11-2 and J usage is TRBJ2-6; D uncertain. The germline CDR1 and CDR2 sequences are SGHAT and FQNNGV. The CDR3 sequence is 15 residues long. V was pared by 5 bases and J by 0 bases, with 8 bases between. The CDR3 loop reads CASSHFPSGANVLTF. The CDR3 DNA is TGTGCCAGCAGCCACTTCCCCTCTGGGGCCAACGTCCTGACTTTC.

The CDR3 protein is CASTSGGQFF. The CDR3 nucleotides read TGTGCCAGCACCTCCGGGGGGCAGTTCTTC. The chain links TRBV5-8 to TRBJ2-1; TRBD2 might be the D (6 bases). This CDR3 spans 10 amino acids. CDR1 and CDR2 from the germline V gene are SGHTS and YDEGEE. Trimming removed 6 bases from V and 12 bases from J, with 10 bases in between.

The chain couples TRBV30 to TRBJ2-7, with 14 bases lining up with TRBD2. The CDR3 is 15 amino acids. V shed 3 bases and J 5 bases; nucleotides not matched to a gene: 6. From germline, CDR1 is GTSNPN and CDR2 SVGIG (reference sequence). The CDR3 DNA sequence: TGTGCCTGGAGCCCCACGGGACTAGCGGGAGACGAGCAGTACTTC. Translating it yields CAWSPTGLAGDEQYF.

The J gene is TRBJ2-1, the V gene TRBV10-2; weak D call: TRBD1 (6 bases). The CDR3 contains 14 residues. The germline V and J ends were trimmed by 5 bases and 8 bases, with 16 bases remaining between them. Per germline, CDR1 WSHSY and CDR2 SAAADI. This CDR3 reads CASSTGTSRYEQFF. CDR3 nucleotides: TGCGCCAGCAGTACCGGGACATCTCGTTATGAGCAGTTCTTC.

The CDR3 region is CASSLKLAGGQETQYF. CDR3 DNA: TGTGCCAGCAGTTTAAAGCTAGCGGGGGGCCAAGAGACCCAGTACTTC. This chain joins TRBV28 and TRBJ2-5; 11 bases line up with TRBD2. The CDR3 extends over 16 amino acids. Per the germline V gene, CDR1 is MDHEN and CDR2 is SYDVKM. The junction had 3 bases not matched to a gene; V was cut back by 2 bases and J by 1 base.

The chain employs TRBV27 and TRBJ1-5, with 8 bases lining up with TRBD1. CDR3 length: 14 amino acids. J lost 3 bases, V lost 6 bases, and 4 bases had no gene match. The germline V gene has CDR1 MNHEY and CDR2 SMNVEV (reference sequence). The DNA of the CDR3 is TGTGCCAGCAGCGCGGGACAGGACAATCAGCCCCAGCATTTT. Its protein is CASSAGQDNQPQHF.

The chain joins TRBV14 to TRBJ2-1, with TRBD2 matching 7 bases. Germline V CDR1 and CDR2: SGHDN, FVKESK. V was clipped by 4 bases and J by 12 bases; unmatched bases: 9. The CDR3 runs 13 residues. The CDR3 nucleotides read TGTGCCAGCAGCCCCCTGGGGGGGGTCGGGCAGTTCTTC. This translates into CASSPLGGVGQFF.

The count of this clone is one. The V call is TRBV15, the J call TRBJ1-3; D remains unclear. The germline V and J ends were trimmed by 5 bases and 4 bases, with 18 bases remaining between them. Germline assignment: CDR1 LNHNV and CDR2 YYDKDF (reference sequence). This CDR3 region has 16 residues. The CDR3 sequence is CATSDNSGQEGNTIYF. In DNA, the CDR3 is TGTGCCACCAGCGACAACTCCGGGCAGGAGGGAAACACCATATATTTT. Variable domain in full (rest from reference TRBV15 and TRBJ1-3): DAMVIQNPRYQVTQFGKPVTLSCSQTLNHNVMYWYQQKSSQAPKLLFHYYDKDFNNEADTPDNFQSRRPNTSFCFLDIRSPGLGDTAMYLCATSDNSGQEGNTIYFGEGSWLTVV.

The chain employs TRBV19 and TRBJ2-7; TRBD1 might be the D (6 bases). This CDR3 has 14 amino acids. CDR1 and CDR2 from the germline V gene are LNHDA and SQIVND (reference sequence). Trimming pared 10 bases from V and 2 bases from J, leaving 18 bases between. The CDR3 here is CATTDTGYAYEQYF. CDR3 DNA: TGTGCCACCACGGACACAGGGTACGCCTACGAGCAGTACTTC.

This sequence joins TRBV9 and TRBJ2-7; 8 nucleotides line up with TRBD1. Germline V gene data show CDR1 as SGDLS and CDR2 as YYNGEE. With V trimmed by 0 bases and J by 3 bases, 8 bases remained unmatched. The CDR3 contains 16 residues. In DNA, the CDR3 is TGTGCCAGCAGCGTAGTAGAAGGGACAGGCTTCTACGAGCAGTACTTC. This encodes CASSVVEGTGFYEQYF.

The rearrangement joins TRBV4-1 to TRBJ2-7; 10 bases line up with TRBD2. J lost 8 bases, V lost 1 base, and 8 bases had no gene match. CDR3 size: 15 residues. The V gene's germline CDR1 is MGHRA and CDR2 YSYEKL. CDR3 in DNA: TGCGCCAGCAGCCAAGGGGGACTAGCGCTCAAACAGCAGTACTTC. Residues: CASSQGGLALKQQYF.

This chain links TRBV5-6 with TRBJ2-1; D is tentatively TRBD1 or TRBD2 (5 bases each). The length of the CDR3 is 14 residues. Germline loops: CDR1 SGHDT, CDR2 YYEEEE. Trimming took off 3 bases at V and 8 bases at J, with 15 bases between the two ends. The DNA for the CDR3 is TGTGCCAGCAGCTCTCTTTTACTGGGGGATGAGCAGTTCTTC. This gives the protein CASSSLLLGDEQFF.

The chain has TRBV6-1 and TRBJ2-1; tentative D call: TRBD2 (6 bases). CDR3 length equals 15 residues. Germline V gene lookup returns CDR1 MNHNS and CDR2 SASEGT. V lost 6 bases and J 5 bases, leaving 17 bases between the germline ends. The CDR3 coding sequence is TGTGCCAGCAGGGTCGGGGAGCGGGCCAACAATGAGCAGTTCTTC. Translating gives CASRVGERANNEQFF.

The chain has TRBV6-5 and TRBJ2-5; 11 bases map to TRBD2. This CDR3 comprises 15 residues. The V and J ends lost 4 bases and 3 bases, in that order; junction bases with no gene match: 4. The germline gives CDR1 MNHEY, CDR2 SVGAGI. The CDR3 loop reads CASSLGLAEEETQYF. CDR3 DNA sequence: TGTGCCAGCAGTTTGGGACTAGCGGAAGAAGAGACCCAGTACTTC.

DNA for the CDR3: TGCGCCAGCAGCCAAGAGTCTACTAGCGGGAGTTATGAGCAGTTCTTC. This encodes CASSQESTSGSYEQFF. The V call is TRBV4-3, the J call TRBJ2-1; 11 positions agree with TRBD2. V lost 0 bases, J lost 8 bases, and 6 bases stayed unmatched. This CDR3 has 16 residues. In germline, CDR1 is LGHNA, CDR2 YSLEER.

V gene TRBV28 combines with J gene TRBJ1-5, with D tentatively TRBD1 (6 bases). Trimming stripped 2 bases from V and 6 bases from J, with 11 bases between. The CDR3 contains 14 residues. Germline CDR1 is MDHEN and CDR2 is SYDVKM. The CDR3 nucleotides are TGTGCCAGCAGTTTAAGGGGGGTAGGTCAGCCCCAGCATTTT. It yields the protein CASSLRGVGQPQHF. The full variable domain, its missing parts supplied by reference TRBV28 and TRBJ1-5, is DVKVTQSSRYLVKRTGEKVFLECVQDMDHENMFWYRQDPGLGLRLIYFSYDVKMKEKGDIPEGYSVSREKKERFSLILESASTNQTSMYLCASSLRGVGQPQHFGDGTRLSIL.

Comment on this clone: The sample has other DNA sequences that encode this CDR3 too. The chain employs TRBV4-1 and TRBJ2-1, with TRBD1 as a possible D gene (6 bases). CDR3 length equals 12 residues. V was cut by 1 base and J by 10 bases, with 8 bases left in between. Germline V gene data show CDR1 as MGHRA and CDR2 as YSYEKL. The CDR3: CASSQVGTEQFF. In DNA form, the CDR3 reads TGCGCCAGCAGCCAAGTTGGGACAGAGCAGTTCTTC.

This clone was counted a single time. This sequence joins TRBV6-7 and TRBJ1-1, with D tentatively TRBD1 (6 bases). TRBV6-7 is an ORF; its function is uncertain. The V and J ends lost 0 bases and 1 base respectively, with 15 bases between them. CDR3 length: 17 residues. CDR3 in DNA: TGTGCCAGCAGTTACTCTGGGCAGGGGATTCCGAACACTGAAGCTTTCTTT. As protein: CASSYSGQGIPNTEAFF.

This chain joins TRBV6-5 and TRBJ1-1; a possible D gene is TRBD1 (5 bases). V lost 0 bases to trimming and J lost 3 bases, with 14 bases between them. The CDR3 loop spans 16 amino acids. Germline CDR1 and CDR2: MNHEY and SVGAGI. Here the CDR3 DNA reads TGTGCCAGCAGTTACTCTCCTCAGGGCGCCGACACTGAAGCTTTCTTT. It encodes CASSYSPQGADTEAFF.

This clone was observed a single time. The V call is TRBV14, the J call TRBJ1-2, with D possibly matching TRBD1 (6 bases). V was cut by 1 base and J by 6 bases, with 18 bases left in between. Germline CDR1 reads SGHDN; CDR2 reads FVKESK. The CDR3 has 16 amino acids. The CDR3 DNA is TGTGCCAGCAGCCAAGCCCGGACAGCTGGGGGCGATGGCTACACCTTC. Amino acid sequence: CASSQARTAGGDGYTF.

Points on this clone: The identical CDR3 is also encoded by other nucleotide sequences in the sample. The chain combines TRBV5-1 with TRBJ2-7; D is unresolved. Germline values: CDR1 SGHRS, CDR2 YFSETQ. There are 13 residues in the CDR3. V lost 4 bases, J lost 3 bases, and 11 bases lay in between. The CDR3: CASSPGPSYEQYF. The CDR3 region has the DNA TGCGCCAGCAGCCCCGGCCCTAGCTACGAGCAGTACTTC.

The rearrangement links TRBV19 to TRBJ1-1; 7 positions match TRBD1. CDR1 and CDR2 (germline): LNHDA, SQIVND (reference sequence). Trimming removed 1 base from V and 5 bases from J; junction bases left unmatched: 7. This CDR3 has 15 amino acids. As DNA, the CDR3 is TGTGCCAGTAGTATAGCGGCAGGGGGGAGGACTGAAGCTTTCTTT. Its protein product is CASSIAAGGRTEAFF.

The gene calls are TRBV7-9 and TRBJ2-6; D is perhaps TRBD2 (5 bases). Trimming left V 3 bases short and J 2 bases short, with 8 bases between. The CDR3 is made up of 15 amino acids. Germline loops: CDR1 SEHNR, CDR2 FQNEAQ (reference sequence). CDR3 nucleotide sequence: TGTGCCAGCAGCTTTGTCGGGGCTGGGGCCAACGTCCTGACTTTC. This sequence encodes CASSFVGAGANVLTF.